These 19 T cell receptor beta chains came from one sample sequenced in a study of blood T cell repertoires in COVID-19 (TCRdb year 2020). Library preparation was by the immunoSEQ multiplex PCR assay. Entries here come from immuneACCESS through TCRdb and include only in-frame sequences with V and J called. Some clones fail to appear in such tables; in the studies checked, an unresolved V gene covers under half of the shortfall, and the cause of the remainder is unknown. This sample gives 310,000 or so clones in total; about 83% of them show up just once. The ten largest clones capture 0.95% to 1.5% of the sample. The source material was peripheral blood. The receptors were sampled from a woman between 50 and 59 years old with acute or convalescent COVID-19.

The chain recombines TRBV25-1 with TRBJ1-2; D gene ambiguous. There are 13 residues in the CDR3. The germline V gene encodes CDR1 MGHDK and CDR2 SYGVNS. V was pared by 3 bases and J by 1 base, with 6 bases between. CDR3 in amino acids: CASSESLNYGYTF. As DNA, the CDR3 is TGTGCCAGCAGTGAGAGCCTTAACTATGGCTACACCTTC.

CDR3 nucleotide sequence: TGTGCCAGCATACGAAGGGGCGACACCGGGGAGCTGTTTTTT. Its translation is CASIRRGDTGELFF. The V call is TRBV27, the J call TRBJ2-2, with D perhaps TRBD1 (5 bases). This CDR3 has 14 amino acids. Germline V CDR1 and CDR2: MNHEY, SMNVEV (reference sequence). V lost 7 bases, J lost 3 bases, and 12 bases lay in between.

CDR3 sequence: CSVQGRNEQFF. The CDR3, as DNA: TGCAGCGTGCAGGGGCGGAATGAGCAGTTCTTC. The chain uses TRBV29-1 and TRBJ2-1, with D maybe TRBD1 (6 bases). CDR3 length: 11 residues. The V end was cut by 6 bases, the J end by 7 bases, with 10 bases between. Germline V lookup: CDR1 SQVTM, CDR2 ANQGSEA.

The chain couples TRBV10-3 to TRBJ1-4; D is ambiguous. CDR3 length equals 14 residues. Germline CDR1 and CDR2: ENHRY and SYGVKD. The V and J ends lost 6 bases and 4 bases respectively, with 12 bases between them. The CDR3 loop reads CAISPRVNNEKLFF. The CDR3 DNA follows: TGTGCCATCAGCCCTCGGGTTAATAATGAAAAACTGTTTTTT.

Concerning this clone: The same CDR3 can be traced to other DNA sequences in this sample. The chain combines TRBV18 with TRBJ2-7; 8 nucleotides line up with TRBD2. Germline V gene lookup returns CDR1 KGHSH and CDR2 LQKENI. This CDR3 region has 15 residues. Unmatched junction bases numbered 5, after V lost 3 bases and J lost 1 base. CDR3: CASSPGGGRSYEQYF. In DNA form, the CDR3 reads TGTGCCAGCTCACCTGGAGGCGGGAGGTCCTACGAGCAGTACTTC.

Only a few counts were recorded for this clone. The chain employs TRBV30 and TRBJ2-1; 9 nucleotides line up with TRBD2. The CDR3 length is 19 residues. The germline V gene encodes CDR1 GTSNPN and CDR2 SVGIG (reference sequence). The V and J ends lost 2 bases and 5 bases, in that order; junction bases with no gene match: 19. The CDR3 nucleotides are TGTGCCTGGAGTCCGAGAGTCGAGAGAAAGACTAGCGGAGACAATGAGCAGTTCTTC. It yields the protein CAWSPRVERKTSGDNEQFF.

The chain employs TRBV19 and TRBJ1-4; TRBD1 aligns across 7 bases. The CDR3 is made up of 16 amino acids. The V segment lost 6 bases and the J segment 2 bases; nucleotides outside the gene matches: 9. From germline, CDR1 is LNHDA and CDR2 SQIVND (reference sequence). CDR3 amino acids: CASRLRGTVTNEKLFF. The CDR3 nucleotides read TGTGCCAGTAGACTCAGGGGGACAGTGACTAATGAAAAACTGTTTTTT.

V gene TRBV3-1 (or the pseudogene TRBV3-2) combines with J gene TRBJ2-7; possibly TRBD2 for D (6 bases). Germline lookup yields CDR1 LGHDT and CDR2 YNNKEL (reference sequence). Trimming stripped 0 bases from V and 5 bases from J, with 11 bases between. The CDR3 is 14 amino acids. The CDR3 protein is CASSQDVGGDEQYF. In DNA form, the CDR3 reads TGTGCCAGCAGCCAAGATGTGGGCGGGGACGAGCAGTACTTC.

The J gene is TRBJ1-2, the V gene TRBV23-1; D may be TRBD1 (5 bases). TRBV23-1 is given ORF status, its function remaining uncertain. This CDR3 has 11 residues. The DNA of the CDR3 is TGCGGTTCAAAGGGGCGGAATGGCTACACCTTC. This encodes CGSKGRNGYTF.

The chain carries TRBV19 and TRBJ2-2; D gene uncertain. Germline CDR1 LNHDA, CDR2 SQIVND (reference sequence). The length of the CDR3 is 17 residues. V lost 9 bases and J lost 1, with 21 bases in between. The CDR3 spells CASYPPASAENTGELFF. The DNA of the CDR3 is TGTGCCAGCTACCCGCCGGCTTCGGCGGAGAACACCGGGGAGCTGTTTTTT.

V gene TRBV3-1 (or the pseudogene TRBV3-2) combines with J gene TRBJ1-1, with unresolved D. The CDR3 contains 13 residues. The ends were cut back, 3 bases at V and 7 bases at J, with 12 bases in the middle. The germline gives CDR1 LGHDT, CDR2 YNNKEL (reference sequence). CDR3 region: CASSQPGGVEAFF. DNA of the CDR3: TGTGCCAGCAGCCAGCCGGGCGGGGTTGAAGCTTTCTTT.

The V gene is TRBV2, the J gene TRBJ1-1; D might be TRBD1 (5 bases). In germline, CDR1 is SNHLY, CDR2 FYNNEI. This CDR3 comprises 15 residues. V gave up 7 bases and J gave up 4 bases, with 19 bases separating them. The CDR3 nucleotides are TGTGCCAGCACCTTGGCGTACTCGGGGGGCACTGAAGCTTTCTTT. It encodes CASTLAYSGGTEAFF.

In nucleotides, the CDR3 is TGTGCCAGCAGTGACCTGACTAGCGGGCCGTACAATGAGCAGTTCTTC. Residues: CASSDLTSGPYNEQFF. The chain is built from TRBV9 and TRBJ2-1; 10 bases match TRBD2. J was trimmed by 4 bases and V by 5 bases; bases with no gene match: 9. This CDR3 comprises 16 residues. From germline, CDR1 is SGDLS and CDR2 YYNGEE. The full variable domain, with the rest looked up from reference TRBV9 and TRBJ2-1, is DSGVTQTPKHLITATGQRVTLRCSPRSGDLSVYWYQQSLDQGLQFLIQYYNGEERAKGNILERFSAQQFPDLHSELNLSSLELGDSALYFCASSDLTSGPYNEQFFGPGTRLTVL.

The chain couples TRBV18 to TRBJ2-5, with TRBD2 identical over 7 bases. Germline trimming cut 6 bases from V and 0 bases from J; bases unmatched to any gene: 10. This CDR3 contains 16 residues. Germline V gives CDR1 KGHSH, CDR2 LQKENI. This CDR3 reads CASSPKTAGNQETQYF. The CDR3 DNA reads TGTGCCAGCTCCCCGAAGACAGCGGGGAACCAAGAGACCCAGTACTTC. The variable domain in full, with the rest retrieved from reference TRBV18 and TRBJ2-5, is NAGVMQNPRHLVRRRGQEARLRCSPMKGHSHVYWYRQLPEEGLKFMVYLQKENIIDESGMPKERFSAEFPKEGPSILRIQQVVRGDSAAYFCASSPKTAGNQETQYFGPGTRLLVL.

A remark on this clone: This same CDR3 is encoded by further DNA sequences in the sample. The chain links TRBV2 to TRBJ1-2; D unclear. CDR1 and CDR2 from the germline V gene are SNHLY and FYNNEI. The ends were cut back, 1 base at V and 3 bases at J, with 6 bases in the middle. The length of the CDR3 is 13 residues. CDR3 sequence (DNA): TGTGCCAGCAGTGAAGGGCAGTACTATGGCTACACCTTC. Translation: CASSEGQYYGYTF.

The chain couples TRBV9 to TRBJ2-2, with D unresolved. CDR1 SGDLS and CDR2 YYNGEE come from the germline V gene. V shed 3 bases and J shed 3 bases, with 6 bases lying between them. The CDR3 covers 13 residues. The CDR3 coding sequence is TGTGCCAGCAGCGCCGTATACACCGGGGAGCTGTTTTTT. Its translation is CASSAVYTGELFF.

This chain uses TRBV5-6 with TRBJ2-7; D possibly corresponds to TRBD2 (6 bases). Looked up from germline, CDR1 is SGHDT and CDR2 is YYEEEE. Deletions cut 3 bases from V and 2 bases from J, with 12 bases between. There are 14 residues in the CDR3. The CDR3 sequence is CASSSGTGAYEQYF. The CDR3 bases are TGTGCCAGCAGCTCCGGGACGGGAGCCTACGAGCAGTACTTC.

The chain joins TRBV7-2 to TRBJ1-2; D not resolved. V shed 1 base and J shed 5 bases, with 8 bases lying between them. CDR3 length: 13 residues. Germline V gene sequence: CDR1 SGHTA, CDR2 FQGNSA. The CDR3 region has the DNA TGTGCCAGCAGCTTAGACACGCAGTATGGCTACACCTTC. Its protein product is CASSLDTQYGYTF.

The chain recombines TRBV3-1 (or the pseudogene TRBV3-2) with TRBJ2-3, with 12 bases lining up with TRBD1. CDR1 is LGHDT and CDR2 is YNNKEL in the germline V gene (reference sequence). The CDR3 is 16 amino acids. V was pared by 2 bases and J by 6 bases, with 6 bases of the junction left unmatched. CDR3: CASSQMLGQGADTQYF. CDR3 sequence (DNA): TGTGCCAGCAGCCAAATGTTGGGACAGGGGGCTGATACGCAGTATTTT.